Many counts were recorded for the clone carrying this TCR beta chain. Its antigen is as yet unknown. Each CDR3 protein is one row after TCRdb ran MiXCR on the 5' RACE reads. The sample consists of a few hundred thousand distinct CDR3 sequences, 8% of them appearing once. V shed 3 bases, J shed 0 bases, and the junction held 9 bases outside the gene matches. The CDR3 extends over 16 amino acids. Germline values: CDR1 DFQATT, CDR2 SNEGSKA (reference sequence). This sample was included in a study of CD8 T cells in ankylosing spondylitis. Findings and limits, study-wide: There was a TCR beta motif, made of 7 or 8 highly homologous variants, that appeared characteristic of ankylosing spondylitis blood. Significantly higher representation of disease-linked clones was reported for matched ankylosing spondylitis synovial fluid. Disease-linked clones bore a CD8+ phenotype and were relatively rare in peripheral blood.

Specimen: blood, either unsorted or a sorted T cell fraction (not recorded which). This chain joins TRBV20-1 and TRBJ2-7, with TRBD2 matching 9 bases. The source of this sequence is a male donor with ankylosing spondylitis. The DNA of the CDR3 is TGCAGTGCTAGTGCTAGCGGGACTTACTACTCCTACGAGCAGTACTTC. Translation: CSASASGTYYSYEQYF.